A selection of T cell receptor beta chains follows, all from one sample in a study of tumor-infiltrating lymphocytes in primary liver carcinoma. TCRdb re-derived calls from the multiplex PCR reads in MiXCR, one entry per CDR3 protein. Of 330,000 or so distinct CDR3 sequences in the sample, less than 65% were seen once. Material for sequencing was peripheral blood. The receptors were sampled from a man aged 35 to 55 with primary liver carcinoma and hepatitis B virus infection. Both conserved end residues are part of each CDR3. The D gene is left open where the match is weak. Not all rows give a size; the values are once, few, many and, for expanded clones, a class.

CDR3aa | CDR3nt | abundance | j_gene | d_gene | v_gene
CSVRVLYQETQYF | TGCAGCGTGAGAGTACTGTACCAAGAGACCCAGTACTTC | many | TRBJ2-5 | NA | TRBV29-1
CASSFKQGAGADEQYF | TGTGCCAGCAGCTTCAAACAGGGGGCGGGGGCTGACGAGCAGTACTTC | NA | TRBJ2-7 | TRBD1 | TRBV11-2
CASSSPPRLAGGVDRTDTRYF | TGTGCCAGCAGCTCACCTCCTAGACTAGCGGGAGGAGTGGATCGCACAGATACGCGGTATTTT | once | TRBJ2-3 | TRBD2 | TRBV5-5
CASSPPGGSEQFF | TGTGCCAGCAGCCCTCCAGGGGGCAGTGAGCAGTTCTTC | few | TRBJ2-1 | TRBD1 | TRBV7-9
CASCTGSPNSPLHF | TGTGCCAGCTGCACGGGCAGCCCCAATTCACCCCTCCACTTT | NA | TRBJ1-6 | NA | TRBV7-9
CASSLLGLSEAFF | TGTGCCAGCAGTCTTCTTGGGCTTTCTGAAGCTTTCTTT | NA | TRBJ1-1 | NA | TRBV28
CAISLRPRTSGGGAGELFF | TGCGCCATCAGCCTTCGACCGAGGACTAGCGGGGGTGGGGCCGGGGAGTTGTTTTTT | NA | TRBJ2-2 | TRBD2 | TRBV4-3
CASSPRTRTGELFF | TGTGCCAGCAGCCCCCGGACACGGACCGGGGAGCTGTTTTTT | NA | TRBJ2-2 | NA | TRBV4-2
CTWSVGENTGELFF | TGTACCTGGAGTGTCGGGGAGAACACCGGGGAGCTGTTTTTT | NA | TRBJ2-2 | NA | TRBV30
CASSSDQKQFF | TGTGCCAGCAGCTCAGACCAAAAGCAGTTCTTC | many | TRBJ2-1 | NA | TRBV11-1
CASSPHQGSPYGYTF | TGTGCCAGCAGTCCCCACCAGGGGTCACCGTATGGCTACACCTTC | NA | TRBJ1-2 | NA | TRBV7-2
CASSFNRGAEAFF | TGTGCCAGCAGCTTTAACCGGGGCGCTGAAGCTTTCTTT | NA | TRBJ1-1 | NA | TRBV5-4
CASSRTRGNEQFF | TGTGCCAGCAGCCGGACTAGGGGCAATGAGCAGTTCTTC | few | TRBJ2-1 | TRBD2 | TRBV5-4
CVSSYLESSYNSPLHF | TGTGTCAGCAGTTACCTAGAGAGCTCCTATAATTCACCCCTCCACTTT | NA | TRBJ1-6 | NA | TRBV6-6
CASSFKTGSSYEQYF | TGTGCCAGCAGCTTCAAAACAGGGAGCTCCTACGAGCAGTACTTC | many | TRBJ2-7 | NA | TRBV5-6
CACSLASDYNEQFF | TGTGCCTGCAGCTTAGCGAGCGACTACAATGAACAGTTCTTC | NA | TRBJ2-1 | NA | TRBV11-1
CANSGLAGVQQYF | TGTGCAAACAGTGGACTAGCGGGAGTTCAGCAGTACTTC | NA | TRBJ2-7 | TRBD2 | TRBV2
CVSSSEEGETQCF | TGTGTCAGCAGCTCGGAGGAAGGAGAGACCCAGTGCTTC | NA | TRBJ2-5 | NA | TRBV11-2
CASSQDLPSGPQKYF | TGCGCCAGCAGCCAAGACCTACCTAGCGGGCCCCAAAAGTACTTC | few | TRBJ2-7 | TRBD2 | TRBV4-1
CASSDPREREGLSSGANVLTF | TGTGCCAGCAGCGACCCCAGAGAGAGAGAGGGACTAAGCTCTGGGGCCAACGTCCTGACTTTC | NA | TRBJ2-6 | TRBD2 | TRBV7-9
CSVRLTVTADAFF | TGCAGCGTTCGTCTGACAGTGACAGCTGATGCTTTCTTT | NA | TRBJ1-1 | NA | TRBV29-1
CASSLGGIPNTGELFF | TGCGCCAGCAGCTTAGGAGGGATCCCGAACACCGGGGAGCTGTTTTTT | many | TRBJ2-2 | NA | TRBV4-3
CASSYPSGRAHNERLF | TGTGCCAGCAGTTACCCTAGCGGGAGGGCCCACAATGAGCGGCTCTTC | NA | TRBJ2-1 | TRBD2 | TRBV6-2/TRBV6-3
CASSLGLWDSPLHF | TGTGCCAGCAGCTTAGGCCTATGGGATTCACCCCTCCACTTT | NA | TRBJ1-6 | NA | TRBV11-3
CASSPTGAGRLYF | TGTGCCAGTAGTCCGACTGGCGCGGGGAGGCTGTACTTC | NA | TRBJ2-7 | NA | TRBV12-3/TRBV12-4
CASSHRRQGTITDTEYF | TGTGCCAGCAGTCACCGGAGACAGGGCACAATCACAGATACGGAGTATTTT | NA | TRBJ2-3 | TRBD1 | TRBV6-2/TRBV6-3